Presented here are 9 T cell receptor beta chains from one specimen sequenced in a study of T-cell reconstitution after alpha-beta-depleted transplantation in children (dated by TCRdb to 2016 to 2017). Library method: PCR. The instrument was an Illumina HiSeq 2500. To normalize quantification of the TCRbeta repertoire, the TCR libraries were built with molecular barcoding that relied on unique molecular identifiers. TCRdb ran its own pipeline on the public reads, namely fastp trimming at Q25 and MiXCR clone calling, and kept in-frame beta chains. Entries that share a CDR3 protein sequence are merged under the most common genes and DNA. Counted in this sample were roughly 500,000 distinct CDR3 sequences; approximately 12% of them appeared once. The ten largest account for more than 5.5% of the sample. Specimen: PBMCs from the stem cell graft donor, collected from the stem cell graft. These receptors were obtained from a human donor who donated a stem cell graft to a child with combined immunodeficiency.

A few counts support this clonotype. This chain's CDR3 is CASSPGSGFNDEQFF. CDR3 nucleotides: TGCGCCAGCAGCCCTGGATCCGGTTTTAACGATGAGCAGTTCTTC. The chain uses TRBV4-3 and TRBJ2-1; D is ambiguous. Germline V lookup: CDR1 LGHNA, CDR2 YSLEER. This CDR3 spans 15 amino acids. Trimming pared 4 bases from V and 8 bases from J, leaving 18 bases between.

This clonotype was observed a handful of times. The chain uses TRBV12-3 or TRBV12-4 and TRBJ2-3, with 8 bases matching TRBD2. This CDR3 is 19 amino acids long. With V trimmed by 5 bases and J by 0 bases, 16 bases remained unmatched. CDR3 sequence reads: CASSPYFAGGPSSTDTQYF. CDR3 bases: TGTGCCAGCAGTCCTTACTTTGCGGGGGGCCCAAGCAGCACAGATACGCAGTATTTT.

In its sample, this clonotype was seen many times. The chain uses TRBV29-1 and TRBJ2-3, with 13 bases that match TRBD2. Trimming removed 4 bases from V and 5 bases from J; junction bases left unmatched: 6. Germline CDR1 and CDR2: SQVTM and ANQGSEA. CDR3 length: 15 amino acids. CDR3 sequence reads: CSVATSGGFGDTQYF. CDR3 sequence (DNA): TGCAGCGTTGCGACTAGCGGGGGGTTCGGAGATACGCAGTATTTT.

This clonotype was picked up many times. The chain recombines TRBV10-3 with TRBJ2-1, with D tentatively TRBD1 (6 bases). The V and J ends lost 4 bases and 1 base respectively, with 20 bases between them. This CDR3 has 18 residues. CDR1 is ENHRY and CDR2 is SYGVKD in the germline V gene. The CDR3 region is CAISGRQVRQRSYNEQFF. CDR3 DNA sequence: TGTGCCATCAGTGGCCGACAGGTCCGTCAGAGGTCCTACAATGAGCAGTTCTTC.

This chain connects TRBV7-2 to TRBJ2-5; no firm D call. Germline lookup yields CDR1 SGHTA and CDR2 FQGNSA. Trimming removed 5 bases from V and 4 bases from J, with 14 bases in between. The CDR3 is 14 amino acids. The CDR3 sequence: CASSLPRKGETQYF. The DNA of the CDR3 is TGTGCCAGCAGCCTCCCGCGTAAGGGAGAGACCCAGTACTTC.

This clonotype came up many times. The chain joins TRBV12-3 or TRBV12-4 to TRBJ2-7; the D is unclear. Trimming pared 7 bases from V and 3 bases from J, leaving 16 bases between. This CDR3 is 14 amino acids long. CDR3 amino acids: CASTAVNPSYEQYF. The CDR3 bases are TGTGCCAGCACCGCAGTCAACCCAAGCTACGAGCAGTACTTC.

A few counts support this clonotype. This sequence joins TRBV15 and TRBJ1-4, with D tentatively TRBD1 (5 bases). Trimming removed 8 bases from V and 6 bases from J, with 22 bases in between. Germline V gives CDR1 LNHNV, CDR2 YYDKDF (reference sequence). The CDR3 length is 16 residues. CDR3 loop: CATSRYAGTRDEKLFF. The CDR3, as DNA: TGTGCCACCTCGCGCTACGCCGGGACGAGAGATGAAAAACTGTTTTTT.

The CDR3 here is CSVEEGEGNWWGSGKENEQFF. The CDR3 nucleotides read TGCAGCGTTGAAGAGGGCGAAGGTAATTGGTGGGGCTCTGGTAAGGAAAATGAGCAGTTCTTC. The J gene is TRBJ2-1, the V gene TRBV29-1, with D possibly being TRBD1 (5 bases). Between the trimmed V and J ends, which lost 0 bases and 7 bases, there was a span of 34 bases. The CDR3 is made up of 21 amino acids. The germline CDR1 and CDR2 sequences are SQVTM and ANQGSEA.

The gene calls are TRBV12-3 or TRBV12-4 and TRBJ2-1, with 10 nucleotides matching TRBD2. This CDR3 region has 14 residues. V was clipped by 8 bases and J by 3 bases; unmatched bases: 4. The CDR3 region has the DNA TGTGCCAGCCAATTAGCGGGGGGCTACAATGAGCAGTTCTTC. Protein product: CASQLAGGYNEQFF.